Listed below are T cell receptor beta chains from one sample, sequenced in a study of blood T cell repertoires in COVID-19. The assay was immunoSEQ multiplex PCR, and TCRdb's table has in-frame clones only and misses some. The data show some 80,000 clones, approximately 90% seen once. The material sequenced was peripheral blood. The source of these receptors is a woman older than 75 with acute or convalescent COVID-19. The CDR3 runs from the conserved cysteine through the conserved F or W. The order of the fields is J gene, V gene, CDR3 length, D gene, clone size, CDR3 DNA, CDR3 protein. The D gene is left open where the match is weak. Size is stated for part of the rows, as once, few or many counts, or as a class when the clone is expanded.

TRBJ2-5	TRBV7-2	16	TRBD2	NA	TGTGCCAGCAGCCGCATAGCGGGAGGGAGGATGGAGACCCAGTACTTC	CASSRIAGGRMETQYF
TRBJ2-7	TRBV5-1	15	TRBD2	NA	TGCGCCAGCAGCCACGGCGGGACTAGCGGCTACGAGCAGTACTTC	CASSHGGTSGYEQYF
TRBJ2-2	TRBV6-5	15	TRBD2	NA	TGTGCCAGCAGTCCACAGCGGGGGAGGACCGGGGAGCTGTTTTTT	CASSPQRGRTGELFF
TRBJ2-1	TRBV24-1	16	TRBD2	NA	TGTGCCACCAGTGATTTGACCAGCGGGAGAGACAATGAGCAGTTCTTC	CATSDLTSGRDNEQFF
TRBJ1-4	TRBV28	15	NA	NA	TGTGCCAGCGGCCAGGGCGGGACCCCTTATGAAAAACTGTTTTTT	CASGQGGTPYEKLFF
TRBJ1-5	TRBV6-6	17	NA	NA	TGTGCCAGCAGTCCAAACAGAGGACAGACTAGCAATCAGCCCCAGCATTTT	CASSPNRGQTSNQPQHF
TRBJ2-5	TRBV7-9	16	NA	NA	TGTGCCAGCAGCTTCGGACGGCGCGGGGCCCAAGAGACCCAGTACTTC	CASSFGRRGAQETQYF
TRBJ2-3	TRBV20-1	11	NA	NA	TGCAGTGCTAGGTCCGCGAATACGCAGTATTTT	CSARSANTQYF
TRBJ1-1	TRBV5-6	16	TRBD1	NA	TGTGCCAGCAGCGTTAATACAGGGGGTAGGGGTGGGAAAGCTTTCTTT	CASSVNTGGRGGKAFF
TRBJ2-3	TRBV5-8	15	TRBD2	NA	TGTGCCAGCAGCTGGGGGCGGGGGGCCGGTGATACGCAGTATTTT	CASSWGRGAGDTQYF
TRBJ1-2	TRBV28	15	NA	few	TGTGCCAGCAGTTTATTTGCAGGCGCCAACTATGGCTACACCTTC	CASSLFAGANYGYTF
TRBJ1-2	TRBV4-2	15	NA	NA	TGTGCCAGCAGCCAAGACAGGGATCCCCCTGCGGGCTACACCTTC	CASSQDRDPPAGYTF
TRBJ1-3	TRBV2	15	TRBD1	NA	TGTGCCAGCAGTGAACTAGCAGGGGGTGGAAACACCATATATTTT	CASSELAGGGNTIYF
TRBJ2-5	TRBV5-1	16	TRBD2	NA	TGCGCCAGCAGCACGGGGACTAGCGGGGCGACCGGGACCCAGTACTTC	CASSTGTSGATGTQYF
TRBJ1-1	TRBV4-3	15	TRBD1	NA	TGCGCCAGCAGCCAAGGCCCAGGGGGGAACACTGAAGCTTTCTTT	CASSQGPGGNTEAFF
TRBJ2-5	TRBV4-2	18	TRBD2	NA	TGTGCCAGCAGCCAAGTCAGTTCCGGGACTAGGGCCACGCAGACCCAGTACTTC	CASSQVSSGTRATQTQYF
TRBJ1-5	TRBV15	14	TRBD1	NA	TGTGCCACCAGAAAGACAGGGGTGAGTCAGCCCCAGCATTTT	CATRKTGVSQPQHF
TRBJ2-7	TRBV7-2	14	NA	NA	TGTGCCAGCAGCTTATCGCGGGGAAACTACGAGCAGTACTTC	CASSLSRGNYEQYF
TRBJ2-7	TRBV5-1	13	TRBD1	NA	TGCGCCAGCAGCCTTCGACAGGGTGACGAGCAGTACTTC	CASSLRQGDEQYF
TRBJ2-1	TRBV10-2	15	TRBD2	NA	TGCGCCAGCAGCGGGACTAGCGGGAGGGCCGGGGAGCAGTTCTTC	CASSGTSGRAGEQFF
TRBJ2-3	TRBV5-5	18	TRBD2	NA	TGTGCCAGCAGCTTTAGGCTAGCGGGGGTAGGAAACACAGATACGCAGTATTTT	CASSFRLAGVGNTDTQYF
TRBJ2-1	TRBV6-1	15	TRBD2	once	TGTGCCAGCAAAGGAGCGGGAACCGCCTACAATGAGCAGTTCTTC	CASKGAGTAYNEQFF
TRBJ1-2	TRBV4-2	14	NA	few	TGTGCCAGCAGCCAAGATCTCACCGGGGATGGCTACACCTTC	CASSQDLTGDGYTF
TRBJ1-2	TRBV19	14	TRBD1	NA	TGTGCCAGTAGTATCTGGCAGGGGGCCTATGGCTACACCTTC	CASSIWQGAYGYTF
TRBJ1-1	TRBV3-1/TRBV3-2	14	NA	once	TGTGCCAGCAGCCCGAGGAGGGGGAACACTGAAGCTTTCTTT	CASSPRRGNTEAFF
TRBJ1-1	TRBV5-1	17	NA	once	TGCGCCAGCAGCTTGAACCCCCCGTCCCGGGTGAACACTGAAGCTTTCTTT	CASSLNPPSRVNTEAFF
TRBJ2-5	TRBV5-1	15	NA	NA	TGCGCCAGCAGCTTGGCCGCTGAACTCCAAGAGACCCAGTACTTC	CASSLAAELQETQYF